A single sample gave rise to the 10 T cell receptor beta chains below, sequenced in a study of molecular identifiers for immune sequencing clone quantification. TCRdb redid the calling of the PCR reads with MiXCR, one entry per CDR3 protein. The sample yields about 640,000 distinct CDR3 sequences, 15% to 20% seen once. Sequenced material: naive CD8+ T cells from blood, with Jurkat cell RNA spiked in. As to subset: FACS-sorted CD8+CD4-CCR7+CD45RA+ naive T cells. All receptors come from a human donor in good health. Some libraries in this study had Jurkat cell RNA spiked in.

This clonotype was recorded many times. This chain links TRBV28 with TRBJ1-6; no clear D. The CDR3 is 16 amino acids. Germline CDR1 is MDHEN and CDR2 is SYDVKM. V was trimmed by 2 bases and J by 0 bases, leaving 8 bases between them. The CDR3 DNA follows: TGTGCCAGCAGTTTAGCCCCGAGCTCCTATAATTCACCCCTCCACTTT. Protein: CASSLAPSSYNSPLHF.

Many counts were recorded for this clonotype. The genes are TRBV4-2 and TRBJ1-2; 9 bases are shared with TRBD1. CDR1 is LGHNA, CDR2 YNFKEQ, per germline. Germline trimming cut 1 base from V and 6 bases from J; bases unmatched to any gene: 15. The CDR3 contains 18 residues. Here the CDR3 reads CASSQVSVLDGTGHGYTF. As DNA, the CDR3 is TGTGCCAGCAGCCAAGTATCAGTACTTGACGGGACAGGGCATGGCTACACCTTC.

This clonotype has at least ten counts. V is TRBV7-6 and J is TRBJ2-5, with D possibly called TRBD1 or TRBD2 (5 bases each). Trimming shortened V by 2 bases and J by 4 bases, and 20 bases separated the two germline ends. CDR1 SGHVS and CDR2 FNYEAQ come from the germline V gene. The CDR3 contains 17 residues. In DNA form, the CDR3 reads TGTGCCAGCAGCTTAAACTGGGACCCCAGTAAACCAGAGACCCAGTACTTC. It is translated as CASSLNWDPSKPETQYF.

V and J are TRBV11-2 and TRBJ2-7; 7 nucleotides agree with TRBD1. Per germline, CDR1 SGHAT and CDR2 FQNNGV. The junction had 9 bases not matched to a gene; V was cut back by 3 bases and J by 1 base. This CDR3 contains 16 residues. The CDR3 loop is CASSLVDRPASYEQYF. The CDR3 coding sequence is TGTGCCAGCAGCTTGGTGGACAGGCCAGCGTCCTACGAGCAGTACTTC.

This clonotype was seen many times. The rearrangement uses TRBV7-9 and TRBJ2-3, with D tentatively TRBD2 (5 bases). Germline values: CDR1 SEHNR, CDR2 FQNEAQ (reference sequence). V was cut by 8 bases and J by 6 bases, with 9 bases left in between. CDR3 length: 11 amino acids. Here the CDR3 DNA reads TGTGCCAGCCCCCCGGGGGATACGCAGTATTTT. Amino acid sequence: CASPPGDTQYF. Full variable domain (remainder filled in from reference TRBV7-9 and TRBJ2-3): DTGVSQNPRHKITKRGQNVTFRCDPISEHNRLYWYRQTLGQGPEFLTYFQNEAQLEKSRLLSDRFSAERPKGSFSTLEIQRTEQGDSAMYLCASPPGDTQYFGPGTRLTVL.

This clonotype was picked up many times. The rearrangement uses TRBV6-5 and TRBJ1-2; D gene unclear. V lost 0 bases and J lost 4, with 9 bases in between. There are 14 residues in the CDR3. Germline V gene sequence: CDR1 MNHEY, CDR2 SVGAGI. The CDR3 coding sequence is TGTGCCAGCAGTTACTCGACAAATGCCTATGGCTACACCTTC. Translation gives CASSYSTNAYGYTF.

This clonotype was seen repeatedly, ten times or more. This rearrangement joins TRBV23-1 to TRBJ2-7; D is tentatively TRBD1 or TRBD2 (5 bases each). TRBV23-1 is annotated as an ORF whose role is uncertain. Trimming pared 0 bases from V and 3 bases from J, leaving 15 bases between. This CDR3 is built from 16 residues. CDR3 region: CASSQSDEGRDYEQYF. The CDR3 DNA is TGCGCCAGCAGTCAATCGGATGAGGGACGTGACTACGAGCAGTACTTC.

With regard to this clonotype: A much larger clone sits a single nucleotide away, making a read error possible. The chain employs TRBV15 and TRBJ2-7; the D gene could be TRBD1 or TRBD2 (5 bases each). CDR1 and CDR2 (germline): LNHNV, YYDKDF (reference sequence). This CDR3 region has 14 residues. The chain's CDR3 is CTTSTTEAGYEQYF. The DNA of the CDR3 is TGTACCACCAGCACCACGGAGGCAGGGTACGAGCAGTACTTC.

This clonotype was seen repeatedly, ten times or more. This rearrangement joins TRBV6-2 or TRBV6-3 to TRBJ2-2, with D perhaps matching TRBD1 or TRBD2 (5 bases each). The CDR3 loop spans 17 amino acids. V was cut by 2 bases and J by 3 bases, with 16 bases left in between. Germline CDR1 MNHEY, CDR2 SVGEGT. CDR3 in amino acids: CASSYTLLGADTGELFF. The CDR3 nucleotides read TGTGCCAGCAGTTACACCCTACTCGGGGCTGACACCGGGGAGCTGTTTTTT.

There are a few counts of this clonotype. V gene TRBV5-1 combines with J gene TRBJ1-4; D ambiguous. Germline-derived CDR1 and CDR2 are SGHRS and YFSETQ. The V end lost 6 bases, the J end lost 5 bases, and 11 bases lay between the germline ends. CDR3 length equals 13 residues. CDR3 DNA: TGCGCCAGCACCGCGGGCAACAATGAAAAACTGTTTTTT. This gives the protein CASTAGNNEKLFF.